This T cell receptor (beta chain) was identified during a study of shared clonotypes between healthy human individuals. Across the whole study: CD4 naive and memory got three plates each, CD8 naive two, CD8 memory one.

This CDR3 region has 12 residues. Per the germline V gene, CDR1 is MDHEN and CDR2 is SYDVKM. The V segment lost 5 bases and the J segment 5 bases; nucleotides outside the gene matches: 1. This was a deep-level run. Repertoires were generated with immunoSEQ multiplex PCR, while TCRdb's copy carries only in-frame clones and drops some. The table lists roughly 1,000,000 clones, about 84% of them singletons. Findings and limits, study-wide: The low donor count limited represented genetic and exposure-history diversity.

Comments on this clone: Its matching antigen is unknown. The same CDR3 arises from other DNA sequences in this sample as well.

Into CD45RA+ naive and CD45RA-negative memory subsets, the CD4+ cells were split. The specimen was memory CD4+ T cells from PBMCs. Subset indicated: CD45RA-negative fraction. The genes are TRBV28 and TRBJ1-2, with TRBD1 matching 8 bases. The receptor was isolated from a young man in good health. Some clones in this sample may be carry-over from other donors' samples. Written as DNA, the CDR3 is TGTGCCAGCAGTCGACAGGGGTATGGCTACACCTTC. As protein: CASSRQGYGYTF.